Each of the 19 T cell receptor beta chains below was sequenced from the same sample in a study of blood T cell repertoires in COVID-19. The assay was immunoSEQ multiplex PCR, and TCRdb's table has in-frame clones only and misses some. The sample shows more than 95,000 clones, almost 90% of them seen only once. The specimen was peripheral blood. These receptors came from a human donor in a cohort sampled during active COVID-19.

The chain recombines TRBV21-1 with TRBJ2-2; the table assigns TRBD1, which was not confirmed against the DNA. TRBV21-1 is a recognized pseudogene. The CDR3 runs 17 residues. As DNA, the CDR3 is TGTGCCAGCAGCAAAGCGGACAGGTGGGTCGACACCGGGGAGCTGTTTTTT. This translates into CASSKADRWVDTGELFF.

The CDR3 DNA is TGTGCCAGCACGGTGACGGGTATTAGTACCGGGGAGCTGTTTTTT. Encoded protein: CASTVTGISTGELFF. This chain links TRBV6-5 with TRBJ2-2; D is uncertain. Germline V gene data show CDR1 as MNHEY and CDR2 as SVGAGI. This CDR3 comprises 15 residues. Trimming took off 7 bases at V and 5 bases at J, with 17 bases between the two ends.

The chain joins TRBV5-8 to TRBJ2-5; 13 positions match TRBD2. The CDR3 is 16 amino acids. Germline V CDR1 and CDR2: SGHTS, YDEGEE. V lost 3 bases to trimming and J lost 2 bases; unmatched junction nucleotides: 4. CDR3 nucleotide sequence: TGTGCCAGCAGCTGGGGACTAGCGGGGAGACAAGAGACCCAGTACTTC. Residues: CASSWGLAGRQETQYF.

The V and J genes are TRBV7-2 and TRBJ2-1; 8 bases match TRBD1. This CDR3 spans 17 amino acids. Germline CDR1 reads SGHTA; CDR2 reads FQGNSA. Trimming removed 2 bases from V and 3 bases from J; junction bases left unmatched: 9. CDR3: CASSLTFGRGLYNEQFF. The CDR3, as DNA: TGTGCCAGCAGCTTAACCTTCGGCAGGGGGCTCTACAATGAGCAGTTCTTC.

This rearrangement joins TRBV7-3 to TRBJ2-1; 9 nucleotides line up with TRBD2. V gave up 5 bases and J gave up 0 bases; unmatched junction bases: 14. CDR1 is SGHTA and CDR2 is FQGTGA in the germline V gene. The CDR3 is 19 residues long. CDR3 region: CASSLLSAGGPSSYNEQFF. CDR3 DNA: TGTGCCAGCAGCCTATTGTCAGCGGGGGGCCCGTCCTCCTACAATGAGCAGTTCTTC.

The CDR3 coding sequence is TGTGCCAGCAGCCCCCCGGGACAAATCAATGAAAAACTGTTTTTT. As protein: CASSPPGQINEKLFF. This chain links TRBV7-2 with TRBJ1-4; D perhaps matches TRBD1 (6 bases). CDR1 SGHTA and CDR2 FQGNSA come from the germline V gene. V gave up 5 bases and J gave up 5 bases, with 15 bases separating them. The CDR3 has 15 amino acids.

The CDR3 region has the DNA TGTGCCAGTAGCATCTCTAGCGGGGGGGGAGAGACCCAGTACTTC. Amino acids: CASSISSGGGETQYF. The rearrangement uses TRBV19 and TRBJ2-5; 12 nucleotides line up with TRBD2. The CDR3 is 15 amino acids. Germline V lookup: CDR1 LNHDA, CDR2 SQIVND (reference sequence). The V gene end was trimmed by 6 bases and the J gene end by 4 bases; junction bases not matched to a gene: 6.

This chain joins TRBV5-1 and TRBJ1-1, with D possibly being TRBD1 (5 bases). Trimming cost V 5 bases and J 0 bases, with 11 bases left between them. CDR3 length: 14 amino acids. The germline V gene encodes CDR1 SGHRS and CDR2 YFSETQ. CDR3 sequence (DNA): TGCGCCAGCAGTTTCATGGACATGAACACTGAAGCTTTCTTT. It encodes CASSFMDMNTEAFF.

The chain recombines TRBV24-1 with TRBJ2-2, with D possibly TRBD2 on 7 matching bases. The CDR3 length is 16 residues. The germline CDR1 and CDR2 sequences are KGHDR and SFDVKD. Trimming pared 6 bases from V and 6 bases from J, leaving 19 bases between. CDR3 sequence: CATSRGGRERAGELFF. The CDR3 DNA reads TGTGCCACCAGTAGGGGGGGCAGAGAGAGGGCCGGGGAGCTGTTTTTT.

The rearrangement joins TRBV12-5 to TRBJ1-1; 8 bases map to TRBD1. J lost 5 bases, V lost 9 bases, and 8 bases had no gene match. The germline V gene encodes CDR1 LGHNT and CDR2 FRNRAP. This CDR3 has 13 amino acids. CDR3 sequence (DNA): TGTGCTAGCGCCCAGGGGGCGGTTACTGAAGCTTTCTTT. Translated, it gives CASAQGAVTEAFF.

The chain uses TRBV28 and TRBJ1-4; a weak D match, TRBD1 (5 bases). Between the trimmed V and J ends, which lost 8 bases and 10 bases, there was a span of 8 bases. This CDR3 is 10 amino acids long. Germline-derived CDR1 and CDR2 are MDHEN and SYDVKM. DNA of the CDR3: TGTGCCAGCCAAAGGGGAAAACTGTTTTTT. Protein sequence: CASQRGKLFF.

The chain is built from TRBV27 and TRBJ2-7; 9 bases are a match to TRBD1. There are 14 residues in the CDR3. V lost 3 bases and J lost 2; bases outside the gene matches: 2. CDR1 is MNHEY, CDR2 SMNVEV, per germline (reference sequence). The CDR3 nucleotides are TGTGCCAGCAGTTTGGGGACAGGGCCCTACGAGCAGTACTTC. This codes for CASSLGTGPYEQYF.

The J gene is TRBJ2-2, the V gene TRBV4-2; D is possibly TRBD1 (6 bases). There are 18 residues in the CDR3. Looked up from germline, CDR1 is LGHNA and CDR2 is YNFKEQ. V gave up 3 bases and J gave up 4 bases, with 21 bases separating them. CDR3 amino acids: CASSQELQGVESTGELFF. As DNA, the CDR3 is TGTGCCAGCAGCCAGGAATTACAGGGAGTTGAGAGCACCGGGGAGCTGTTTTTT.

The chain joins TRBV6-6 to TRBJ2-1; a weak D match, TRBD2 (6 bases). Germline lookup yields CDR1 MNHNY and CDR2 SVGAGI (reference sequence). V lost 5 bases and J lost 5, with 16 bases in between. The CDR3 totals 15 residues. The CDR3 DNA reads TGTGCCAGCAGTCCCGGCCGGGAGTGGGACAATGAGCAGTTCTTC. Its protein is CASSPGREWDNEQFF.

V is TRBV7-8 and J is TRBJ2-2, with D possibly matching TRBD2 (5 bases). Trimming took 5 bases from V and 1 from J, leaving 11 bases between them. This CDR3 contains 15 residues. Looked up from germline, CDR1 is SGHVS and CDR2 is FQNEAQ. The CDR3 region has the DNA TGTGCCAGCAGCCCTGCGGGTCTGAACACCGGGGAGCTGTTTTTT. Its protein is CASSPAGLNTGELFF.

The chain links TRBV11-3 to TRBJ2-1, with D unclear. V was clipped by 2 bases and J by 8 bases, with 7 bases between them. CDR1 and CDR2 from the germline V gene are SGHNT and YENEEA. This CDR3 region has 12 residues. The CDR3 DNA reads TGTGCCAGCAGCTTAAGGAGAGATGAGCAGTTCTTC. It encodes CASSLRRDEQFF.

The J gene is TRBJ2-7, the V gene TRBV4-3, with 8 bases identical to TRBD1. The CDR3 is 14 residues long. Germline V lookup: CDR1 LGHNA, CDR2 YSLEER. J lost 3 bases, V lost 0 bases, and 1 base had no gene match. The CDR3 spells CASSQDRGLYEQYF. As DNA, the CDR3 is TGCGCCAGCAGCCAAGACAGGGGGCTCTACGAGCAGTACTTC.

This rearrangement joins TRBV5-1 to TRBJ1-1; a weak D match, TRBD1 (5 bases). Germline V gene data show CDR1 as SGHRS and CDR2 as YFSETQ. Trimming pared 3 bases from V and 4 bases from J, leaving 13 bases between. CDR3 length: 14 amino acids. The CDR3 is CASSSSRAGTEAFF. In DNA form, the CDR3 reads TGCGCCAGCAGCTCATCCAGGGCTGGCACTGAAGCTTTCTTT.

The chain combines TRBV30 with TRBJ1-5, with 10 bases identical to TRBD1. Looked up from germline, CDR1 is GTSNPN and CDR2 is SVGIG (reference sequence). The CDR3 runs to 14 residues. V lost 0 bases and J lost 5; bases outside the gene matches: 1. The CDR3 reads CAWSVTGGDQPQHF. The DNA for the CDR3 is TGTGCCTGGAGTGTGACAGGGGGCGATCAGCCCCAGCATTTT. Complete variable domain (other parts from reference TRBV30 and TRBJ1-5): SQTIHQWPATLVQPVGSPLSLECTVEGTSNPNLYWYRQAAGRGLQLLFYSVGIGQISSEVPQNLSASRPQDRQFILSSKKLLLSDSGFYLCAWSVTGGDQPQHFGDGTRLSIL.